This TCR beta chain was sequenced in a study of T cell responses to AZD1222 COVID-19 vaccine. Findings of the study overall: In the spike-specific TCR repertoire, nearly half reportedly target unmutated variant regions.

Regarding this clone: Its cognate antigen is unknown.

The CDR3 is 13 amino acids. The ends lost 7 bases at V and 7 bases at J; junction bases unmatched: 9. From germline, CDR1 is LGHDT and CDR2 YNNKEL (reference sequence). The method was immunoSEQ multiplex PCR; TCRdb's version includes in-frame clones alone and lacks a portion of them. This table holds about 220,000 clones, about 93% found once. Sample: peripheral blood, taken on day 0 of MenACWY control vaccination. The TCR was taken from an adult in good health. The chain recombines TRBV3-1 (or the pseudogene TRBV3-2) with TRBJ1-1, with TRBD1 matching over 7 bases. In nucleotides, the CDR3 is TGTGCCAGCATCTCAAGGGGGCAGAATGAAGCTTTCTTT. Amino acids: CASISRGQNEAFF.